This T cell receptor (beta chain) was profiled in a study of OX40 agonist ivuxolimab in advanced cancers. The protocol was immunoSEQ multiplex PCR, while the TCRdb copy is restricted to in-frame clones and leaves out a portion. This table holds 80,000 or so clones, 89% found once. The germline gives CDR1 MNHEY, CDR2 SVGAGI. Trimming stripped 6 bases from V and 7 bases from J, with 12 bases between. This CDR3 contains 12 residues. The genes are TRBV6-5 and TRBJ2-5; D ambiguous. The TCR originated in an adult with an advanced solid tumor such as melanoma, head and neck, liver or kidney cancer. This specimen consisted of CD4+ or CD8+ T cells sorted from blood, obtained in a trial of the OX40 agonist ivuxolimab. The CDR3 spells CASSPGSGTQYF. For the CDR3, the DNA is TGTGCCAGCAGCCCCGGCTCGGGGACCCAGTACTTC.